This TCR beta chain was recorded in a study of CD8+ T cells in alopecia areata. Across the study: At a dose of 5 to 10 mg twice daily, oral tofacitinib was given to treated patients. Percent of scalp involved defined treated patients' severity scores. Study-wide findings and caveats: Scalp and blood samples kept many expanded lesional clones throughout tofacitinib.

Germline-derived CDR1 and CDR2 are LNHNV and YYDKDF (reference sequence). The CDR3 length is 16 residues. Between the trimmed V and J ends, which lost 8 bases and 2 bases, there was a span of 19 bases. Treatment given: oral pan-JAK inhibitor, 5-10 mg twice daily. Patients with alopecia areata provided lesional scalp punch biopsies as well as peripheral blood. RNA, once extracted, was reverse transcribed into cDNA for use as the sequencing template. Generated by immunoSEQ multiplex PCR, the TCRdb table keeps only in-frame clones and is missing some. The sample includes about 160,000 clones, approximately 65% of them seen just once. Regarding this clone: What it recognizes is unknown.

The sequencing used CD4+ T cells sorted from blood, collected at week 4, from a patient treated with tofacitinib. This sequence joins TRBV15 and TRBJ1-5; D is possibly TRBD1 (6 bases). The sequence came from a human donor with alopecia areata. Here the CDR3 reads CATLRAGGLGNQPQHF. CDR3 nucleotides: TGTGCCACCCTAAGGGCGGGGGGGCTCGGCAATCAGCCCCAGCATTTT.